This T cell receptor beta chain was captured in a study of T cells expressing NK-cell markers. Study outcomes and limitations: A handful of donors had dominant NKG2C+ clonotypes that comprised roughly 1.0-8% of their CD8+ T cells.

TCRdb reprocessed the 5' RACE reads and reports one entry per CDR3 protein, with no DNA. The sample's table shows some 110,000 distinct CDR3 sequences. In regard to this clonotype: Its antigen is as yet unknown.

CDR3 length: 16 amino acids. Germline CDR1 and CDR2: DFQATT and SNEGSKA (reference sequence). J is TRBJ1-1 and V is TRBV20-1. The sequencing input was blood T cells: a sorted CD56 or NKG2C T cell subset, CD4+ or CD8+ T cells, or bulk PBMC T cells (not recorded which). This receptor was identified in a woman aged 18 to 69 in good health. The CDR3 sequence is CSARAFARLMNTEAFF.